The 21 T cell receptor beta chains reported below all come from one sample, sequenced in a study of control samples from healthy donors and cancer patients. Clones were sequenced by immunoSEQ multiplex PCR, and TCRdb holds only the in-frame ones, with some missing. This sample yields approximately 93,000 clones, of which roughly nine tenths are seen a single time; about 9.5% belongs to the top ten. The sample taken for sequencing was PBMCs. The receptors derive from a woman aged 50 to 65 with colorectal cancer.

The chain combines TRBV27 with TRBJ1-5; D not resolved. Germline V lookup: CDR1 MNHEY, CDR2 SMNVEV (reference sequence). V dropped 1 base and J dropped 3 bases, with 4 bases sitting between them. CDR3 length equals 13 residues. Written as DNA, the CDR3 is TGTGCCAGCAGTTTATTTCCCAATCAGCCCCAGCATTTT. This encodes CASSLFPNQPQHF.

V gene TRBV30 combines with J gene TRBJ2-1; D possibly matches TRBD1 or TRBD2 (6 bases each). This CDR3 contains 11 residues. Germline CDR1 is GTSNPN and CDR2 is SVGIG (reference sequence). With 4 bases removed from V and 12 bases from J, the gap between germline ends came to 13 bases. The CDR3 DNA is TGTGCCTGGACCCGGGGGCGGGGGCAGTTCTTC. Translating gives CAWTRGRGQFF.

The chain links TRBV6-2 or TRBV6-3 to TRBJ1-2; D call uncertain. V lost 6 bases and J 3 bases, leaving 11 bases between the germline ends. Germline CDR1 MNHEY, CDR2 SVGEGT. The CDR3 totals 13 residues. This CDR3 reads CASSRNGDYGYTF. The CDR3 DNA is TGTGCCAGCAGCCGAAATGGGGACTATGGCTACACCTTC.

The chain is built from TRBV19 and TRBJ1-5, with D perhaps TRBD1 (5 bases). This CDR3 region has 17 residues. V lost 1 base and J 1 base, leaving 14 bases between the germline ends. Germline V lookup: CDR1 LNHDA, CDR2 SQIVND (reference sequence). The CDR3 is CASSIVRGRGSNQPQHF. The CDR3 nucleotides read TGTGCCAGTAGTATAGTTCGGGGCAGAGGGAGCAATCAGCCCCAGCATTTT.

The chain employs TRBV10-3 and TRBJ2-2; 7 bases line up with TRBD1. CDR3 size: 14 residues. Germline trimming cut 6 bases from V and 7 bases from J; bases unmatched to any gene: 8. CDR1 is ENHRY, CDR2 SYGVKD, per germline. CDR3 bases: TGTGCCATCAGGGAGGACAGGTACGGCGGGGAGCTGTTTTTT. Protein product: CAIREDRYGGELFF.

This chain's CDR3 is CASSHSGGSETQYF. The CDR3 DNA is TGTGCCAGCAGCCATAGCGGGGGCTCGGAGACCCAGTACTTC. V and J are TRBV5-4 and TRBJ2-5, with 9 nucleotides matching TRBD2. CDR3 length equals 14 residues. The J segment lost 5 bases and the V segment lost 4 bases, leaving 6 bases of the junction unmatched. Germline V CDR1 and CDR2: SGHNT, YYREEE (reference sequence).

The J gene is TRBJ2-3, the V gene TRBV7-8, with 12 nucleotides matching TRBD2. Losses at the gene ends were 2 bases for V and 6 bases for J; bases not matched to a gene: 9. Looked up from germline, CDR1 is SGHVS and CDR2 is FQNEAQ. The CDR3 sequence is 17 residues long. CDR3 nucleotides: TGTGCCAGCAGCTTAATGGCTAGCGGGGGGGCCCGGGATACGCAGTATTTT. It is translated as CASSLMASGGARDTQYF.

The J gene is TRBJ2-1, the V gene TRBV18, with TRBD2 matching over 9 bases. The CDR3 covers 17 residues. V lost 3 bases and J lost 6; bases outside the gene matches: 12. CDR1 is KGHSH, CDR2 LQKENI, per germline. The CDR3 DNA follows: TGTGCCAGCTCACCTGCACCAGCGGGGGGCCGAGGCAATGAGCAGTTCTTC. Residues: CASSPAPAGGRGNEQFF. Variable domain in full (rest from reference TRBV18 and TRBJ2-1): NAGVMQNPRHLVRRRGQEARLRCSPMKGHSHVYWYRQLPEEGLKFMVYLQKENIIDESGMPKERFSAEFPKEGPSILRIQQVVRGDSAAYFCASSPAPAGGRGNEQFFGPGTRLTVL.

In its sample, this clone was seen once. The V and J genes are TRBV3-1 (or the pseudogene TRBV3-2) and TRBJ2-1; the match to TRBD2 covers 8 bases. Germline values: CDR1 LGHDT, CDR2 YNNKEL (reference sequence). CDR3 length: 16 amino acids. V dropped 4 bases and J dropped 3; count of bases not matched to a gene: 8. CDR3 sequence: CASSRSGRGVYNEQFF. The DNA of the CDR3 is TGTGCCAGCAGCCGTTCCGGGAGGGGGGTCTACAATGAGCAGTTCTTC.

This chain connects TRBV12-3 or TRBV12-4 to TRBJ2-3; D is unresolved. Trimming shortened V by 5 bases and J by 2 bases, and 2 bases separated the two germline ends. This CDR3 has 11 residues. CDR3 region: CASSVTDTQYF. The DNA of the CDR3 is TGTGCCAGCAGTGTCACAGATACGCAGTATTTT.

The chain employs TRBV6-2 or TRBV6-3 and TRBJ2-5, with D possibly TRBD2 on 5 matching bases. V was shortened by 2 bases and J by 5 bases, with 6 bases between the two germline ends. Germline V gene sequence: CDR1 MNHEY, CDR2 SVGEGT. This CDR3 has 12 amino acids. CDR3 DNA: TGTGCCAGCAGTTACACTAGGGAGACCCAGTACTTC. As protein: CASSYTRETQYF.

The V and J genes are TRBV5-1 and TRBJ1-4, with 8 bases aligning to TRBD1. V lost 0 bases to trimming and J lost 8 bases; unmatched junction nucleotides: 6. The length of the CDR3 is 15 residues. CDR1 SGHRS and CDR2 YFSETQ come from the germline V gene. In DNA form, the CDR3 reads TGCGCCAGCAGCTTGGGTACGACAGGGGAGGAAAAACTGTTTTTT. Translation gives CASSLGTTGEEKLFF.

The chain joins TRBV30 to TRBJ2-2; D might be TRBD2 (5 bases). Germline V gene lookup returns CDR1 GTSNPN and CDR2 SVGIG (reference sequence). The CDR3 has 13 residues. Trimming stripped 5 bases from V and 7 bases from J, with 14 bases between. The CDR3 region is CAWGWEFGGELFF. CDR3 bases: TGTGCCTGGGGTTGGGAGTTTGGCGGGGAGCTGTTTTTT.

The chain is built from TRBV5-1 and TRBJ1-3; D gene ambiguous. The CDR3 has 13 amino acids. Germline V lookup: CDR1 SGHRS, CDR2 YFSETQ. Trimming cost V 5 bases and J 0 bases, with 6 bases left between them. The CDR3 DNA reads TGCGCCAGCAGGTGGAGCTCTGGAAACACCATATATTTT. This gives the protein CASRWSSGNTIYF.

The rearrangement uses TRBV19 and TRBJ2-2; 13 bases map to TRBD2. CDR1 and CDR2 from the germline V gene are LNHDA and SQIVND (reference sequence). The CDR3 loop spans 17 amino acids. V lost 1 base, J lost 6 bases, and 5 bases stayed unmatched. CDR3 residues: CASSIATSGGAAGELFF. CDR3 coding DNA: TGTGCCAGTAGTATAGCAACTAGCGGGGGGGCCGCCGGGGAGCTGTTTTTT.

This chain's CDR3 is CASSITGKQEKLFF. Here the CDR3 DNA reads TGTGCCAGTAGTATAACAGGAAAACAAGAAAAACTGTTTTTT. This chain uses TRBV19 with TRBJ1-4, with D perhaps matching TRBD1 (5 bases). This CDR3 region has 14 residues. V was shortened by 2 bases and J by 8 bases, with 12 bases between the two germline ends. Looked up from germline, CDR1 is LNHDA and CDR2 is SQIVND (reference sequence).

The V call is TRBV14, the J call TRBJ1-4; D is possibly TRBD1 (5 bases). The CDR3 consists of 16 residues. Deletions cut 1 base from V and 7 bases from J, with 16 bases between. Germline-derived CDR1 and CDR2 are SGHDN and FVKESK. The DNA of the CDR3 is TGTGCCAGCAGCCAAGGGCCAGGGAGCGCGATTGAAAAACTGTTTTTT. It specifies CASSQGPGSAIEKLFF.

The chain combines TRBV30 with TRBJ1-4; no reliable D call. CDR1 GTSNPN and CDR2 SVGIG come from the germline V gene (reference sequence). The CDR3 has 15 residues. Trimming stripped 1 base from V and 1 base from J, with 10 bases between. The CDR3 coding sequence is TGTGCCTGGAGTGGCAGAAGCAGAACTAATGAAAAACTGTTTTTT. It yields the protein CAWSGRSRTNEKLFF.

The chain couples TRBV10-3 to TRBJ1-1, with 7 bases fitting TRBD1. V shed 6 bases and J 2 bases; nucleotides not matched to a gene: 3. The CDR3 extends over 13 amino acids. The germline V gene encodes CDR1 ENHRY and CDR2 SYGVKD. The chain's CDR3 is CAIRGTDNTEAFF. For the CDR3, the DNA is TGTGCCATCAGGGGGACAGACAACACTGAAGCTTTCTTT.

This clone was counted between two and nine times. This same CDR3 is encoded by further DNA sequences in the sample. The rearrangement joins TRBV15 to TRBJ2-3; D gene ambiguous. Trimming removed 0 bases from V and 5 bases from J, with 3 bases in between. Germline V gene lookup returns CDR1 LNHNV and CDR2 YYDKDF (reference sequence). The CDR3 has 12 amino acids. DNA of the CDR3: TGTGCCACCAGCAGAGATCAAGATACGCAGTATTTT. Protein product: CATSRDQDTQYF.

The genes are TRBV5-1 and TRBJ2-4; TRBD2 might be the D (6 bases). CDR3 length equals 14 residues. The V gene lost 4 bases and the J gene lost 5 bases, with 13 bases spanning the gap. The germline V gene encodes CDR1 SGHRS and CDR2 YFSETQ. The CDR3, as DNA: TGCGCCAGCAGCCTACTCGGGGGAGAAAACATTCAGTACTTC. Its translation is CASSLLGGENIQYF.